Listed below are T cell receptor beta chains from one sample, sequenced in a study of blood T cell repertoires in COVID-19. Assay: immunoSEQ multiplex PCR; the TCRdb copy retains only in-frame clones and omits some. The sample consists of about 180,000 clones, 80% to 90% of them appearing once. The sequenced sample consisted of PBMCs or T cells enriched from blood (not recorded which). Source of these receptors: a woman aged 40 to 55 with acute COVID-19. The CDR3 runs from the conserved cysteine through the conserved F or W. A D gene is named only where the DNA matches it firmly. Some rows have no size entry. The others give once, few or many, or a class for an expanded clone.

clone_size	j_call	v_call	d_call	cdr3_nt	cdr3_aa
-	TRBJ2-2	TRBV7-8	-	TGTGCCAGCAGCTCCTCGAACACCGGGGAGCTGTTTTTT	CASSSSNTGELFF
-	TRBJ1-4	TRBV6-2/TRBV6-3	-	TGTGCCAGCAGTTACCGGGGGTATGGCGAAAAACTGTTTTTT	CASSYRGYGEKLFF
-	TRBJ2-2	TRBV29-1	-	TGCAGCGTCGCGACAGTAGTTGCCGGGGAGCTGTTTTTT	CSVATVVAGELFF
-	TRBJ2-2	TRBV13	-	TGTGCCAGCAGCTTAAGGGGAAACGCCGGGGAGCTGTTTTTT	CASSLRGNAGELFF
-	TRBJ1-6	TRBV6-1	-	TGTGCCAGCAGTGTTCCTTCAGGGAAGGGAACTCTTTATAATTCACCCCTCCACTTT	CASSVPSGKGTLYNSPLHF
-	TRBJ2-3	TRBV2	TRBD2	TGTGCCAGCAGTAACGAGGGGACTATCACAGATACGCAGTATTTT	CASSNEGTITDTQYF
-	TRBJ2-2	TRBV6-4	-	TGTGCCAGCAGTGCCTCCCGAGGCACCGGGGAGCTGTTTTTT	CASSASRGTGELFF
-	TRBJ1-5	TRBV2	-	TGTGCCAGCAGTGACTCTGGGGGGAATCAGCCCCAGCATTTT	CASSDSGGNQPQHF
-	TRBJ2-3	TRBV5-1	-	TGCGCCAGCAGCCTAGAGGTTACGCAGTATTTT	CASSLEVTQYF
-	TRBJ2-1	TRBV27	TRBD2	TGTGCCAGCAGTACCCGGACTAGCGGGAGGCACAATGAGCAGTTCTTC	CASSTRTSGRHNEQFF
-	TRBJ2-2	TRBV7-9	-	TGTGCCAGCAGCTTAGCAACAGGGTACACCGGGGAGCTGTTTTTT	CASSLATGYTGELFF
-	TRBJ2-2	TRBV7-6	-	TGTGCCAGCAGCTTAGTACCTGAACTCTACACCGGGGAGCTGTTTTTT	CASSLVPELYTGELFF
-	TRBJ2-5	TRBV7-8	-	TGTGCCAGCAGCAATAGGGGGGAGACCCAGTACTTC	CASSNRGETQYF
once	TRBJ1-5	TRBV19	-	TGTGCCAGTAGGAACTTTAGCAATCAGCCCCAGCATTTT	CASRNFSNQPQHF
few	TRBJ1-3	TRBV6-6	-	TGTGCCAGCGTCGGCCAAGGGGCTGGAAACACCATATATTTT	CASVGQGAGNTIYF
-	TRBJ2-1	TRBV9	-	TGTGCCAGCAGCGTAGGCGGGGGCCCGGGAAATGAGCAGTTCTTC	CASSVGGGPGNEQFF
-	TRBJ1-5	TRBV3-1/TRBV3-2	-	TGTGCCAGCAGCGGAGCCGTCCCATTTTTGCATCATCAGCCCCAGCATTTT	CASSGAVPFLHHQPQHF
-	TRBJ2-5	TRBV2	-	TGTGCCAGCAGAAAAGACAGAAACCAAGAGACCCGGTACTTC	CASRKDRNQETRYF
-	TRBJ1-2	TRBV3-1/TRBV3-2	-	TGTGCCAGCAGCCAATCCGCAGCGGCGGCCACCGGTGGCTACACCTTC	CASSQSAAAATGGYTF
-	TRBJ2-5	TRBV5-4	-	TGTGCCAGCAGCGCAGGCGGGGAGACCCAGTACTTC	CASSAGGETQYF
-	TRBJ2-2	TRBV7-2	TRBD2	TGTGCCAGCAGCTCTCGGGGGAGGGGTGGGAACACCGGGGAGCTGTTTTTT	CASSSRGRGGNTGELFF
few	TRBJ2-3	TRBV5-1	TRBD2	TGCGCCAGCACCGTAGCGGGGGGGAGCACAGATACGCAGTATTTT	CASTVAGGSTDTQYF
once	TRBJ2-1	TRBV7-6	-	TGTGCCAGCAGCTTTAGCGGTTATGAGCAGTTCTTC	CASSFSGYEQFF
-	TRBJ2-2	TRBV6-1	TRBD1	TGTGCCAGCAGCCGGACAGGGTCCACCGGGGAGCTGTTTTTT	CASSRTGSTGELFF
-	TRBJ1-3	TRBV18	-	TGTGCCAGCTTGGGGGCGTCCTCTGGAAACACCATATATTTT	CASLGASSGNTIYF
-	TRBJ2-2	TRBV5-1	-	TGCGCCAGCAGCTTGGAAGTGAGTACAGGGATTTCCACCGGGGAGCTGTTTTTT	CASSLEVSTGISTGELFF
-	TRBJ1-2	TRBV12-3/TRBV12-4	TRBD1	TGTGCCAGCAGTGGTTACAGGGGTTATGGCTACACCTTC	CASSGYRGYGYTF